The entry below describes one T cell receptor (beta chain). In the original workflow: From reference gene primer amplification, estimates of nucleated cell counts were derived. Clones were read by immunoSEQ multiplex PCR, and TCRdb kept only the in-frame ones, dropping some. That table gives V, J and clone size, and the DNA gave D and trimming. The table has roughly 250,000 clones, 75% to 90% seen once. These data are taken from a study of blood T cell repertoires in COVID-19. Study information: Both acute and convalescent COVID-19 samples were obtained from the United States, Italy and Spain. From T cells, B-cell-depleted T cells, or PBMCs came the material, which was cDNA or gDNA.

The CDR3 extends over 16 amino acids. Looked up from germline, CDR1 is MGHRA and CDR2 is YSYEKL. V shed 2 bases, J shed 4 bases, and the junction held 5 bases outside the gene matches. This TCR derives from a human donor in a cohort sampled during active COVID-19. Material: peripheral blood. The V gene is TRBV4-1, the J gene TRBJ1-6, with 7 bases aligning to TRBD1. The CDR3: CASSQTRQGYNSPLHF. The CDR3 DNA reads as TGCGCCAGCAGCCAAACACGACAGGGTTATAATTCACCCCTCCACTTT.